This T cell receptor beta chain was documented in a study of radiation and T cells in renal cell carcinoma. Looking at the study overall: Nephrectomy followed 15 Gy stereotactic body radiation by 4 weeks.

Sample time point: blood 2 weeks post-SBRT. Treatment specified: 15 Gy SBRT to primary tumor, nephrectomy 4 weeks later. Radiation-treated patients gave blood at baseline, week 2 and week 4. The V and J ends lost 6 bases and 1 base respectively, with 12 bases between them. CDR1 and CDR2 (germline): MDHEN, SYDVKM. The CDR3 loop spans 14 amino acids. Data came from immunoSEQ multiplex PCR; TCRdb stores just in-frame clones and leaves some out. The sample has about 130,000 clones, about 88% seen once. Details on this clone: Its antigen is unidentified.

Broader study findings: From baseline, blood top tumor clonotypes peaked at 2 weeks post-radiation. Pretreatment tumor biopsies were lacking, so baseline clonotypes are unknown.

This sequence originates from a woman in her sixties or seventies with renal cell carcinoma. The V gene is TRBV28, the J gene TRBJ1-1, with no clear D. Sample: blood, taken from a patient whose treatment included radiotherapy and nephrectomy. The CDR3 nucleotides are TGTGCCAGCAGCACCCAGGCGGAGAACACTGAAGCTTTCTTT. This gives the protein CASSTQAENTEAFF.